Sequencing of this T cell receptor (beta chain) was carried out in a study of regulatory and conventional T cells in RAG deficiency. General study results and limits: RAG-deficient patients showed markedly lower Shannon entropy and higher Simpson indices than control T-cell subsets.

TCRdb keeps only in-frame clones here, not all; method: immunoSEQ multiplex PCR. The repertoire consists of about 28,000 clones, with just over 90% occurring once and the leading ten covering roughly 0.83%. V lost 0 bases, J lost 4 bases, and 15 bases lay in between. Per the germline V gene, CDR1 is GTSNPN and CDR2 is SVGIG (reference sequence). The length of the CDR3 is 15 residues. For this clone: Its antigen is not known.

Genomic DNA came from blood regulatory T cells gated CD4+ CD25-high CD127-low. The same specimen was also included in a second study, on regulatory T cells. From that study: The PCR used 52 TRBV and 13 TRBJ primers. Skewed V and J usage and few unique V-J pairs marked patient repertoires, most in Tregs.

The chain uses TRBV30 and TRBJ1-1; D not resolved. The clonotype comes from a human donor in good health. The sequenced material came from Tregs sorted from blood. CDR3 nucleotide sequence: TGTGCCTGGAGTGTACGGCGAAGTTTGACCACTGAAGCTTTCTTT. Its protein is CAWSVRRSLTTEAFF.